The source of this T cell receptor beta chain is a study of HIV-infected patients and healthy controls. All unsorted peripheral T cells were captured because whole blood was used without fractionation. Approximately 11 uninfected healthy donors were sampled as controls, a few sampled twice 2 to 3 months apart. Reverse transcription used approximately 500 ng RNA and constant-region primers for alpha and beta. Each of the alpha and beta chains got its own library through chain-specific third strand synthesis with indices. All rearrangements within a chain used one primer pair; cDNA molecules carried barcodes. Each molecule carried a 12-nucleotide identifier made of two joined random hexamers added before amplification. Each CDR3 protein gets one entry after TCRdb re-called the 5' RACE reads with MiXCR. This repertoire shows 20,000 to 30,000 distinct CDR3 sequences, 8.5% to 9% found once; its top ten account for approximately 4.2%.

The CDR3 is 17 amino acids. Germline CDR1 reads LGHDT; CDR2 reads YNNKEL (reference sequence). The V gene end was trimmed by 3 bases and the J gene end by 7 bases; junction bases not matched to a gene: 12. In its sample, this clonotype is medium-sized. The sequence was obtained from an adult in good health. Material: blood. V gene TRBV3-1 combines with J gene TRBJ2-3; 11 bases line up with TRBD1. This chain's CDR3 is CASSHAGTGGFPNTQYF. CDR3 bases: TGTGCCAGCAGCCATGCTGGGACAGGGGGTTTCCCTAATACGCAGTATTTT.